A single sample is the source of the 32 T cell receptor beta chains below, sequenced in a study of blood T cell repertoires in COVID-19. The data were produced by immunoSEQ multiplex PCR, yet TCRdb's version contains in-frame clones alone and is incomplete. The table includes roughly 200,000 clones, about 81% detected once. Input material: peripheral blood. These receptors were collected from an elderly woman with COVID-19, enrolled during active disease.

The rearrangement joins TRBV7-2 to TRBJ2-1; TRBD2 is a possible D gene (7 bases). Per the germline V gene, CDR1 is SGHTA and CDR2 is FQGNSA. Trimming stripped 5 bases from V and 8 bases from J, with 25 bases between. The CDR3 contains 17 residues. CDR3 amino acids: CASSGSSGGGTIDEQFF. In DNA, the CDR3 is TGTGCCAGCAGCGGCAGCAGTGGCGGGGGCACAATTGATGAGCAGTTCTTC.

The CDR3 here is CASSPRDGSGSSGTDTQYF. DNA of the CDR3: TGTGCCAGCTCACCGCGGGATGGGAGCGGGAGTTCGGGCACAGATACGCAGTATTTT. J is TRBJ2-3 and V is TRBV18; 8 nucleotides align to TRBD2. Germline CDR1 and CDR2: KGHSH and LQKENI. V dropped 3 bases and J dropped 1; count of bases not matched to a gene: 15. There are 19 residues in the CDR3.

This chain uses TRBV19 with TRBJ2-7, with TRBD1 matching 7 bases. The CDR3 consists of 13 residues. Germline V CDR1 and CDR2: LNHDA, SQIVND (reference sequence). Germline trimming cut 5 bases from V and 2 bases from J; bases unmatched to any gene: 3. The CDR3 loop reads CASSDRDTYEQYF. The CDR3 nucleotides are TGTGCCAGTAGTGACAGGGACACCTACGAGCAGTACTTC. The full variable domain, in which reference TRBV19 and TRBJ2-7 provide the parts outside the CDR3, is DGGITQSPKYLFRKEGQNVTLSCEQNLNHDAMYWYRQDPGQGLRLIYYSQIVNDFQKGDIAEGYSVSREKKESFPLTVTSAQKNPTAFYLCASSDRDTYEQYFGPGTRLTVT.

V and J are TRBV19 and TRBJ2-1; 8 bases agree with TRBD1. In germline, CDR1 is LNHDA, CDR2 SQIVND (reference sequence). The V gene end was trimmed by 8 bases and the J gene end by 5 bases; junction bases not matched to a gene: 14. The length of the CDR3 is 16 residues. The CDR3 DNA reads as TGTGCCAGTTCGGGTAACAGGGGGATGTGGAACAATGAGCAGTTCTTC. Translating gives CASSGNRGMWNNEQFF. The full variable domain, its missing parts supplied by reference TRBV19 and TRBJ2-1, is DGGITQSPKYLFRKEGQNVTLSCEQNLNHDAMYWYRQDPGQGLRLIYYSQIVNDFQKGDIAEGYSVSREKKESFPLTVTSAQKNPTAFYLCASSGNRGMWNNEQFFGPGTRLTVL.

This chain connects TRBV5-5 to TRBJ1-1; D may be TRBD1 (6 bases). The CDR3 consists of 16 residues. V lost 4 bases, J lost 1 base, and 17 bases lay in between. Germline values: CDR1 SGHKS, CDR2 YYEKEE (reference sequence). This chain's CDR3 is CASSLLPGQRNTEAFF. CDR3 sequence (DNA): TGTGCCAGCAGCCTCCTACCTGGACAGCGGAACACTGAAGCTTTCTTT.

The genes are TRBV5-1 and TRBJ1-2, with a weak D call TRBD1 (6 bases). This CDR3 spans 14 amino acids. Trimming cost V 4 bases and J 4 bases, with 14 bases left between them. Germline CDR1 and CDR2: SGHRS and YFSETQ. The CDR3 sequence is CASSTVSGVYGYTF. The CDR3 DNA reads as TGCGCCAGCAGCACCGTATCAGGGGTCTATGGCTACACCTTC. The complete variable domain, with remaining parts taken from reference TRBV5-1 and TRBJ1-2, reads KAGVTQTPRYLIKTRGQQVTLSCSPISGHRSVSWYQQTPGQGLQFLFEYFSETQRNKGNFPGRFSGRQFSNSRSEMNVSTLELGDSALYLCASSTVSGVYGYTFGSGTRLTVV.

The table lists this clone with a few counts. The CDR3 loop is CASSPDSSYEQYF. CDR3 bases: TGTGCCAGCTCACCGGACAGCTCCTACGAGCAGTACTTC. This sequence joins TRBV18 and TRBJ2-7; D may be TRBD1 (6 bases). The V gene's germline CDR1 is KGHSH and CDR2 LQKENI. V dropped 3 bases and J dropped 0 bases, with 6 bases sitting between them. The CDR3 is 13 residues long.

The rearrangement joins TRBV29-1 to TRBJ1-2, with 8 positions matching TRBD1. V lost 6 bases and J lost 6; bases outside the gene matches: 3. Germline V gives CDR1 SQVTM, CDR2 ANQGSEA. CDR3 size: 11 residues. The chain's CDR3 is CSVSGGHGYTF. CDR3 DNA: TGCAGCGTCTCAGGGGGCCATGGCTACACCTTC.

This chain joins TRBV7-2 and TRBJ1-1, with 8 nucleotides matching TRBD1. The germline V gene has CDR1 SGHTA and CDR2 FQGNSA. Trimming cost V 3 bases and J 5 bases; bases outside gene matches: 2. This CDR3 comprises 13 residues. CDR3 DNA sequence: TGTGCCAGCAGCTTGGGACAGGCGACTGAAGCTTTCTTT. As protein: CASSLGQATEAFF.

The genes are TRBV7-2 and TRBJ1-5; no reliable D call. Germline V CDR1 and CDR2: SGHTA, FQGNSA. The CDR3 loop spans 13 amino acids. Trimming removed 5 bases at V and 4 bases at J, with 9 bases between. In DNA, the CDR3 is TGTGCCAGCAGCACGAATGCGAATCAGCCCCAGCATTTT. Translating it yields CASSTNANQPQHF. Full variable domain (missing parts from reference TRBV7-2 and TRBJ1-5): GAGVSQSPSNKVTEKGKDVELRCDPISGHTALYWYRQSLGQGLEFLIYFQGNSAPDKSGLPSDRFSAERTGGSVSTLTIQRTQQEDSAVYLCASSTNANQPQHFGDGTRLSIL.

J is TRBJ2-1 and V is TRBV6-1, with a tentative D call TRBD1 (5 bases). Germline-derived CDR1 and CDR2 are MNHNS and SASEGT. The CDR3 totals 13 residues. Trimming cost V 1 base and J 9 bases, with 10 bases left between them. In DNA form, the CDR3 reads TGTGCCAGCAGTGAAGACAGGACAACTGAGCAGTTCTTC. This codes for CASSEDRTTEQFF.

The J gene is TRBJ1-2, the V gene TRBV18; TRBD1 matches 7 bases. V was pared by 3 bases and J by 1 base, with 11 bases of the junction left unmatched. CDR3 length equals 17 residues. Germline lookup yields CDR1 KGHSH and CDR2 LQKENI. CDR3 region: CASSPPSGGGSNYGYTF. For the CDR3, the DNA is TGTGCCAGCTCACCTCCGTCGGGAGGGGGCAGTAACTATGGCTACACCTTC.

V gene TRBV28 combines with J gene TRBJ2-2, with 8 nucleotides matching TRBD1. V was pared by 6 bases and J by 7 bases, with 7 bases of the junction left unmatched. This CDR3 is built from 14 residues. Germline V CDR1 and CDR2: MDHEN, SYDVKM. In DNA, the CDR3 is TGTGCCAGCAGCAGGACAGGGTGGTTCGGGGAGCTGTTTTTT. Protein: CASSRTGWFGELFF.

This clone was counted once. The chain links TRBV15 to TRBJ1-2, with a weak D call TRBD1 (5 bases). Trimming took 5 bases from V and 4 from J, leaving 11 bases between them. CDR1 LNHNV and CDR2 YYDKDF come from the germline V gene (reference sequence). The CDR3 length is 13 residues. In DNA form, the CDR3 reads TGTGCCACCAGCCTACGAACAGGCTATGGCTACACCTTC. Its translation is CATSLRTGYGYTF.

This sequence joins TRBV2 and TRBJ2-3, with D unclear. V lost 0 bases and J lost 5, with 9 bases in between. Germline loops: CDR1 SNHLY, CDR2 FYNNEI. This CDR3 is 14 amino acids long. CDR3 DNA sequence: TGTGCCAGCAGTGAAGCATCTAGAGAAGATACGCAGTATTTT. Protein sequence: CASSEASREDTQYF.

The rearrangement joins TRBV28 to TRBJ2-7; perhaps TRBD1 as D (5 bases). CDR1 and CDR2 (germline): MDHEN, SYDVKM. This CDR3 has 13 residues. Trimming removed 7 bases from V and 4 bases from J, with 14 bases in between. This CDR3 is CASTSGHFYEQYF. Written as DNA, the CDR3 is TGTGCCAGCACCTCCGGACACTTTTACGAGCAGTACTTC.

This chain uses TRBV18 with TRBJ2-5, with 7 bases fitting TRBD1. Losses at the gene ends were 6 bases for V and 2 bases for J; bases not matched to a gene: 9. Germline V gives CDR1 KGHSH, CDR2 LQKENI. The CDR3 contains 15 residues. CDR3 bases: TGTGCCAGCTCCTTACTGACAGGGCCACAAGAGACCCAGTACTTC. Translated: CASSLLTGPQETQYF.

The chain links TRBV5-1 to TRBJ2-1, with 7 bases aligning to TRBD2. The CDR3 loop spans 16 amino acids. The germline V gene has CDR1 SGHRS and CDR2 YFSETQ. J gave up 4 bases and V 0 bases, and 7 bases lay outside the gene matches. For the CDR3, the DNA is TGCGCCAGCAGCTTGGGTACGGGGGGTAGGTACAATGAGCAGTTCTTC. Residues: CASSLGTGGRYNEQFF.

This rearrangement joins TRBV5-1 to TRBJ2-5, with 9 bases fitting TRBD2. Trimming cost V 5 bases and J 5 bases; bases outside gene matches: 10. Germline V CDR1 and CDR2: SGHRS, YFSETQ. The CDR3 sequence is 15 residues long. The CDR3 nucleotides are TGCGCCAGCAGGGATGGGGGCGGACTAGCGGAGACCCAGTACTTC. It yields the protein CASRDGGGLAETQYF.

The J gene is TRBJ2-1, the V gene TRBV7-8, with 11 bases aligning to TRBD2. The J segment lost 4 bases and the V segment lost 5 bases, leaving 7 bases of the junction unmatched. The CDR3 sequence is 16 residues long. Germline loops: CDR1 SGHVS, CDR2 FQNEAQ. The chain's CDR3 is CASSPLGTSGYNEQFF. The CDR3 nucleotides are TGTGCCAGCAGCCCCCTTGGGACTAGCGGTTACAATGAGCAGTTCTTC. The variable domain in full, with the rest retrieved from reference TRBV7-8 and TRBJ2-1, is GAGVSQSPRYKVAKRGQDVALRCDPISGHVSLFWYQQALGQGPEFLTYFQNEAQLDKSGLPSDRFFAERPEGSVSTLKIQRTQQEDSAVYLCASSPLGTSGYNEQFFGPGTRLTVL.

The rearrangement links TRBV27 to TRBJ1-2; D ambiguous. The ends were cut back, 1 base at V and 6 bases at J, with 18 bases in the middle. Germline V gene data show CDR1 as MNHEY and CDR2 as SMNVEV (reference sequence). The CDR3 runs 16 residues. In DNA form, the CDR3 reads TGTGCCAGCAGTTTATATATTAGTGGAGGGATTGATGGCTACACCTTC. Its translation: CASSLYISGGIDGYTF.

The chain employs TRBV5-6 and TRBJ1-1; tentative D call: TRBD1 (5 bases). The CDR3 totals 13 residues. The ends were cut back, 0 bases at V and 11 bases at J, with 14 bases in the middle. Germline V CDR1 and CDR2: SGHDT, YYEEEE. CDR3 coding DNA: TGTGCCAGCAGCTTGGGGGGCCTTAAGAGGGCTTTCTTT. Translation: CASSLGGLKRAFF.

This CDR3 is CASSPGTGGARGGETQYF. The CDR3 region has the DNA TGTGCCAGCAGCCCCGGGACAGGGGGCGCGAGGGGAGGAGAGACCCAGTACTTC. V usage is TRBV4-2 and J usage is TRBJ2-5, with TRBD1 identical over 12 bases. V trimming: 4 bases; J trimming: 4 bases; junction bases outside the gene matches: 13. Germline values: CDR1 LGHNA, CDR2 YNFKEQ. The CDR3 totals 18 residues.

This clone was found a few times. The chain uses TRBV6-5 and TRBJ2-7; weak D call: TRBD1 (5 bases). Between the trimmed V and J ends, which lost 7 bases and 2 bases, there was a span of 9 bases. Germline lookup yields CDR1 MNHEY and CDR2 SVGAGI. CDR3 length: 12 residues. CDR3 sequence (DNA): TGTGCCAGCACCGAGGACACCTACGAGCAGTACTTC. It yields the protein CASTEDTYEQYF.

V gene TRBV20-1 combines with J gene TRBJ2-7; D gene unclear. Trimming left V 6 bases short and J 4 bases short, with 10 bases between. From germline, CDR1 is DFQATT and CDR2 SNEGSKA (reference sequence). This CDR3 is 11 amino acids long. In DNA, the CDR3 is TGCAGTGCCATCCTAAGATACGAGCAGTACTTC. Encoded protein: CSAILRYEQYF.

This clone was picked up one time. V is TRBV2 and J is TRBJ2-3; D might be TRBD2 (6 bases). Per germline, CDR1 SNHLY and CDR2 FYNNEI. The V and J ends lost 10 bases and 0 bases respectively, with 17 bases between them. CDR3 length: 15 residues. Written as DNA, the CDR3 is TGTGCCACCTCGCTATACAGCGGGAGCACAGATACGCAGTATTTT. Its translation: CATSLYSGSTDTQYF.

V gene TRBV4-2 combines with J gene TRBJ2-1, with TRBD2 matching 14 bases. Germline assignment: CDR1 LGHNA and CDR2 YNFKEQ. V dropped 1 base and J dropped 6; count of bases not matched to a gene: 8. CDR3 length: 18 residues. This CDR3 is CASSQGDGGTSGSNEQFF. CDR3 DNA sequence: TGTGCCAGCAGCCAAGGGGATGGAGGGACTAGCGGGAGCAATGAGCAGTTCTTC.

The rearrangement uses TRBV2 and TRBJ2-1, with TRBD2 identical over 11 bases. CDR1 is SNHLY and CDR2 is FYNNEI in the germline V gene. V trimming: 3 bases; J trimming: 12 bases; junction bases outside the gene matches: 7. The CDR3 totals 14 residues. The CDR3 sequence: CASSEGSGRAGQFF. The CDR3 region has the DNA TGTGCCAGCAGTGAGGGTAGCGGGAGGGCCGGGCAGTTCTTC. Full variable domain (outside the CDR3, taken from reference TRBV2 and TRBJ2-1): EPEVTQTPSHQVTQMGQEVILRCVPISNHLYFYWYRQILGQKVEFLVSFYNNEISEKSEIFDDQFSVERPDGSNFTLKIRSTKLEDSAMYFCASSEGSGRAGQFFGPGTRLTVL.

The CDR3 coding sequence is TGTGCCAGCAGCTTAGGGACAGGGGCCTACGAGCAGTACTTC. Amino acid sequence: CASSLGTGAYEQYF. The rearrangement uses TRBV11-3 and TRBJ2-7; 9 nucleotides match TRBD1. V lost 1 base and J lost 2; bases outside the gene matches: 0. The CDR3 runs to 14 residues. Looked up from germline, CDR1 is SGHNT and CDR2 is YENEEA. Variable domain in full (rest from reference TRBV11-3 and TRBJ2-7): EAGVVQSPRYKIIEKKQPVAFWCNPISGHNTLYWYLQNLGQGPELLIRYENEEAVDDSQLPKDRFSAERLKGVDSTLKIQPAELGDSAVYLCASSLGTGAYEQYFGPGTRLTVT.

The gene calls are TRBV5-5 and TRBJ1-3; D not resolved. CDR3 length: 13 amino acids. Germline values: CDR1 SGHKS, CDR2 YYEKEE (reference sequence). The germline V and J ends were trimmed by 0 bases and 8 bases, with 9 bases remaining between them. The CDR3: CASSLGARDTIYF. In DNA form, the CDR3 reads TGTGCCAGCAGCTTGGGGGCGAGAGACACCATATATTTT.

V is TRBV7-9 and J is TRBJ2-5, with D unresolved. The germline V and J ends were trimmed by 5 bases and 2 bases, with 12 bases remaining between them. The V gene's germline CDR1 is SEHNR and CDR2 FQNEAQ (reference sequence). This CDR3 has 14 residues. CDR3 DNA sequence: TGTGCCAGCAGCCCGGCCGGGTTACAAGAGACCCAGTACTTC. Its protein is CASSPAGLQETQYF.

The chain has TRBV2 and TRBJ2-2; 12 bases align to TRBD2. Germline trimming cut 9 bases from V and 5 bases from J; bases unmatched to any gene: 7. The length of the CDR3 is 15 residues. Germline CDR1 and CDR2: SNHLY and FYNNEI. CDR3: CAREGLAGRTGELFF. The CDR3 DNA follows: TGTGCCAGAGAAGGACTAGCGGGGAGAACCGGGGAGCTGTTTTTT.